This TCR beta chain comes out of a study of T cells expressing NK-cell markers. Study-wide results and limits: The study left the HCMV specificity of expanded NKG2C+ T cell clones unresolved.

On this clonotype itself: Its antigen is currently unknown.

After re-calling the 5' RACE reads, TCRdb lists one entry per CDR3 protein, DNA absent. Its clone listing holds over 350,000 distinct CDR3 sequences. This CDR3 is 15 amino acids long. CDR1 and CDR2 (germline): SQVTM, ANQGSEA. The specimen sequenced was blood T cells: a sorted CD56 or NKG2C T cell subset, CD4+ or CD8+ T cells, or bulk PBMC T cells (not recorded which). This clonotype was sampled from a woman between 50 and 59 years old in good health. The chain couples TRBV29-1 to TRBJ2-2; as DNA is missing, the TRBD2 call by TCRdb cannot be tested. This CDR3 is CSVDLVVVEGGELFF.